The rows below give T cell receptor beta chains drawn from one sample of a study of cytomegalovirus exposure and HLA in healthy donors. The method was immunoSEQ multiplex PCR; TCRdb's version includes in-frame clones alone and lacks a portion of them. The sample carries more than 90,000 clones, around four fifths recorded once. Sequenced sample: PBMCs. These receptors were collected from a man aged 35-49 years in good health and CMV-seronegative. CDR3s include the opening cysteine and the closing phenylalanine or tryptophan.

j_call v_call cdr3_aa
TRBJ2-2 TRBV11-2 CASSTGQGAGTGELFF
TRBJ1-6 TRBV19 CASSISAGSNSPLHF
TRBJ1-6 TRBV5-1 CASSLGGQAGSSPLHF
TRBJ2-5 TRBV7-9 CSSSFGELETQYF
TRBJ2-5 TRBV25-1 CASSGGLSGGPQETQYF
TRBJ2-5 TRBV2 CASGKDNHGTQYF
TRBJ2-7 TRBV6-5 CASSQGGHEQYF
TRBJ1-2 TRBV28 CASSLAQGGYGYTF
TRBJ1-3 TRBV2 CASSEWTVLGVSGNTIYF
TRBJ1-2 TRBV5-1 CASSLYSSGSGYTF
TRBJ1-5 TRBV5-5 CASSQGPSGHNQPQHF
TRBJ2-5 TRBV7-7 CASSAGTGGAETQYF
TRBJ2-2 TRBV7-6 CASSLVSSLVGELFF